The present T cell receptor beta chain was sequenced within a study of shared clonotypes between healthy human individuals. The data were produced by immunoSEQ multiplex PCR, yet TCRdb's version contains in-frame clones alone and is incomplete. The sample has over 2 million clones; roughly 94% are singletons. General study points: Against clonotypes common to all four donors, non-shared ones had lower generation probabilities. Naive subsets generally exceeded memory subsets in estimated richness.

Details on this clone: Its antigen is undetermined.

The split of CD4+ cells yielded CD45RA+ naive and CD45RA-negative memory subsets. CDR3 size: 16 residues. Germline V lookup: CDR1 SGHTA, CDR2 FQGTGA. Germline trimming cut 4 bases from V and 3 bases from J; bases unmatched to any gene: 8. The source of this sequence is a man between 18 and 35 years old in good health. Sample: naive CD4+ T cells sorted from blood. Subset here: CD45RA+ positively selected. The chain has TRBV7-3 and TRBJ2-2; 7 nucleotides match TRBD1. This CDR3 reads CASSSTGVSDTGELFF. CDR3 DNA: TGTGCCAGCAGCTCCACAGGGGTATCGGACACCGGGGAGCTGTTTTTT. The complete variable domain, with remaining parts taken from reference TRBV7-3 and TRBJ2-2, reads GAGVSQTPSNKVTEKGKYVELRCDPISGHTALYWYRQSLGQGPEFLIYFQGTGAADDSGLPNDRFFAVRPEGSVSTLKIQRTERGDSAVYLCASSSTGVSDTGELFFGEGSRLTVL.